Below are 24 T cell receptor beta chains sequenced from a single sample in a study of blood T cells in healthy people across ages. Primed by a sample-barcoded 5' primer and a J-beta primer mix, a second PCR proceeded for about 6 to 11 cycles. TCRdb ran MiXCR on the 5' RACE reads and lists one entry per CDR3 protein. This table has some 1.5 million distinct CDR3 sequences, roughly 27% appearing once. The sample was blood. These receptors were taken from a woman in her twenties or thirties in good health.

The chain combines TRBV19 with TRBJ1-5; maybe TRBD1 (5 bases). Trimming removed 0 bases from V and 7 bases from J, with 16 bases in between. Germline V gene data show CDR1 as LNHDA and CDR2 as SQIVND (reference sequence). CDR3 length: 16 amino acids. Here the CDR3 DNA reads TGTGCCAGTAGTATAGAGGGAGACAGTCATCGGCAGCCCCAGCATTTT. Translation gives CASSIEGDSHRQPQHF.

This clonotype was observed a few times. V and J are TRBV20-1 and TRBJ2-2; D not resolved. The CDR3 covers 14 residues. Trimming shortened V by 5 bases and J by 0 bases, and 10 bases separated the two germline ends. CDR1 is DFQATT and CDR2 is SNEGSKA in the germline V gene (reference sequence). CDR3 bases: TGCAGTGCTGAGGACCAACCGAACACCGGGGAGCTGTTTTTT. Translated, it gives CSAEDQPNTGELFF.

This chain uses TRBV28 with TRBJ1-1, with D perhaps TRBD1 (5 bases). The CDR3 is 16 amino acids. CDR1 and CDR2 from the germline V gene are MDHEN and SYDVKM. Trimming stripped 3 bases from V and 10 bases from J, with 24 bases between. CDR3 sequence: CASSFHSSGQGGGAFF. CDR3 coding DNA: TGTGCCAGCAGTTTCCATTCTTCGGGGCAGGGAGGTGGAGCTTTCTTT.

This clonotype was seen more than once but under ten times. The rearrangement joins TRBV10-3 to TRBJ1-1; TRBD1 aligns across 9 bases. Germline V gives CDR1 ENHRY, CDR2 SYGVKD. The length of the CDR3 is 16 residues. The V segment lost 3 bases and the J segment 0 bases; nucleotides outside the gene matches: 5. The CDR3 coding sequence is TGTGCCATCAGTGAAGTGAGGACAGGGGTGAACACTGAAGCTTTCTTT. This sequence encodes CAISEVRTGVNTEAFF.

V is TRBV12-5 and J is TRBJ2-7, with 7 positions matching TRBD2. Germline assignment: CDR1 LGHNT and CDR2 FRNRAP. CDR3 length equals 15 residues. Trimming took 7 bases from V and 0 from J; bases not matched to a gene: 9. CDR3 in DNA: TGTGCTAGTGCCCAGATGGCGGGAGACTCCTACGAGCAGTACTTC. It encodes CASAQMAGDSYEQYF.

CDR3 nucleotides: TGTGCCACCAGCGGGGTCGGGACAGGGGCTAACACTGAAGCTTTCTTT. Translation: CATSGVGTGANTEAFF. The chain recombines TRBV15 with TRBJ1-1; TRBD1 matches 10 bases. Germline trimming cut 5 bases from V and 2 bases from J; bases unmatched to any gene: 8. The CDR3 spans 16 residues. CDR1 is LNHNV, CDR2 YYDKDF, per germline (reference sequence).

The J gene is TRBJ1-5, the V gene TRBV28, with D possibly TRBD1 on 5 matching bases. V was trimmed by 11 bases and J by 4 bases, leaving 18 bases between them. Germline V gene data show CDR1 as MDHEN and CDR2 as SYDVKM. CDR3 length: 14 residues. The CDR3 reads CAGGDSGGNQPQHF. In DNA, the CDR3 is TGTGCCGGCGGAGACAGTGGGGGTAATCAGCCCCAGCATTTT.

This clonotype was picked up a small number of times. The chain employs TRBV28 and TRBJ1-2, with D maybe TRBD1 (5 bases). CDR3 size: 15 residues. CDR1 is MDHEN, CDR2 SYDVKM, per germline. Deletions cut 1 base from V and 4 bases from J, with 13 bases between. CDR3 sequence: CASSLYPTGPYGYTF. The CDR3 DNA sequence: TGTGCCAGCAGTTTATACCCCACAGGACCCTATGGCTACACCTTC.

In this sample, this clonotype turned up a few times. The CDR3 region has the DNA TGCGCCAGCAGCTTAAGCGGGGGGGACCCCTACAATGAGCAGTTCTTC. Its translation: CASSLSGGDPYNEQFF. V gene TRBV5-1 combines with J gene TRBJ2-1, with 10 bases that match TRBD2. Germline CDR1 reads SGHRS; CDR2 reads YFSETQ. V lost 2 bases to trimming and J lost 2 bases; unmatched junction nucleotides: 4. The CDR3 runs to 16 residues.

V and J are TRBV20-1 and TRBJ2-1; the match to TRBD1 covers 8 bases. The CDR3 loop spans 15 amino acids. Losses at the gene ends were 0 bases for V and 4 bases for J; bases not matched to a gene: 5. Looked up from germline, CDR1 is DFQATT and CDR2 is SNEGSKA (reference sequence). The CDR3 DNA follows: TGCAGTGCTAGAGAAGGGACAGGTGTTTACAATGAGCAGTTCTTC. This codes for CSAREGTGVYNEQFF.

The CDR3 protein is CATSPGGTSGRYEQYF. The DNA for the CDR3 is TGTGCCACCAGTCCGGGGGGGACTAGCGGCCGCTACGAGCAGTACTTC. The chain combines TRBV15 with TRBJ2-5; 11 positions agree with TRBD2. The end of the DNA fits TRBJ2-7 better, so the J call may be wrong. This CDR3 comprises 16 residues. CDR1 is LNHNV and CDR2 is YYDKDF in the germline V gene (reference sequence).

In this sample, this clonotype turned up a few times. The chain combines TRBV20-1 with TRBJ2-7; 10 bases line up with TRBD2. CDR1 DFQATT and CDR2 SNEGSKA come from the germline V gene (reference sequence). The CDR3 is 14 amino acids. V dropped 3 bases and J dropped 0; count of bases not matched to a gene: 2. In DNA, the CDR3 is TGCAGTGCTAGTGCTAGCGGGAGCTCCTACGAGCAGTACTTC. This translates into CSASASGSSYEQYF.

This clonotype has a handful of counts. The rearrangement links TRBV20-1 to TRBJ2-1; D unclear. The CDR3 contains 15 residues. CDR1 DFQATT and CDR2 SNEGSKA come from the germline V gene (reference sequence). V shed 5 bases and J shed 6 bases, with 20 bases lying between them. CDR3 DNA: TGCAGTGCTCATTCCCTGGCGGCTCTGACCAATGAGCAGTTCTTC. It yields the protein CSAHSLAALTNEQFF.

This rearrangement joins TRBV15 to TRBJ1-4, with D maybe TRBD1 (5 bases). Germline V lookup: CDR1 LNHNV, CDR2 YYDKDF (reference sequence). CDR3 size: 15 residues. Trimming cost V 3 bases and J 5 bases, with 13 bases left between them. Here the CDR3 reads CATSSGTLGNEKLFF. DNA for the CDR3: TGTGCCACCAGCAGCGGGACCCTAGGCAATGAAAAACTGTTTTTT. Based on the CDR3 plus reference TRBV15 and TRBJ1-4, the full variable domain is DAMVIQNPRYQVTQFGKPVTLSCSQTLNHNVMYWYQQKSSQAPKLLFHYYDKDFNNEADTPDNFQSRRPNTSFCFLDIRSPGLGDTAMYLCATSSGTLGNEKLFFGSGTQLSVL.

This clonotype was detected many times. CDR3 loop: CASTFTIRDSYQYF. In DNA form, the CDR3 reads TGTGCCAGCACCTTCACTATTAGGGACAGTTATCAGTACTTC. V gene TRBV7-2 combines with J gene TRBJ2-7; 7 nucleotides match TRBD1. V gave up 7 bases and J gave up 10 bases; unmatched junction bases: 16. Germline CDR1 and CDR2: SGHTA and FQGNSA. The CDR3 spans 14 residues. The full variable domain, completed using reference TRBV7-2 and TRBJ2-7, is GAGVSQSPSNKVTEKGKDVELRCDPISGHTALYWYRQSLGQGLEFLIYFQGNSAPDKSGLPSDRFSAERTGGSVSTLTIQRTQQEDSAVYLCASTFTIRDSYQYFGPGTRLTVT.

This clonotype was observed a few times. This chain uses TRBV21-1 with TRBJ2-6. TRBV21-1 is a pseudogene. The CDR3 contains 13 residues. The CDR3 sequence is CASSPKGSNVLTF. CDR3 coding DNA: TGTGCCAGCAGCCCCAAAGGAAGCAACGTCCTGACTTTC.

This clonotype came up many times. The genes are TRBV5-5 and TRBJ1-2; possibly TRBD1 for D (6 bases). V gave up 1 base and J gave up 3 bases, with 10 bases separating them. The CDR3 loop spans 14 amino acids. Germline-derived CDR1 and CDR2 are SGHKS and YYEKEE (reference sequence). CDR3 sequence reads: CASSLTGLDYGYTF. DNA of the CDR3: TGTGCCAGCAGCTTGACAGGGCTAGACTATGGCTACACCTTC.

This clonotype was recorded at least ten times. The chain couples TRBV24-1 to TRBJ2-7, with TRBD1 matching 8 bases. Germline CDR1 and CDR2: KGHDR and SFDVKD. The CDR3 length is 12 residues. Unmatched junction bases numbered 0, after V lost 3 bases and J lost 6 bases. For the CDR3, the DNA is TGTGCCACCAGTGATGGACAGGGCGAGCAGTACTTC. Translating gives CATSDGQGEQYF.

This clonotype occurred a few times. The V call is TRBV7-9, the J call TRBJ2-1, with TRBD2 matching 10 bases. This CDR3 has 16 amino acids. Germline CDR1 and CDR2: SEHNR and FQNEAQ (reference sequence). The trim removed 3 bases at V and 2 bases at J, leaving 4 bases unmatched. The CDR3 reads CASSLRTSGAYNEQFF. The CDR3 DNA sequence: TGTGCCAGCAGCTTGCGAACTAGCGGGGCCTACAATGAGCAGTTCTTC.

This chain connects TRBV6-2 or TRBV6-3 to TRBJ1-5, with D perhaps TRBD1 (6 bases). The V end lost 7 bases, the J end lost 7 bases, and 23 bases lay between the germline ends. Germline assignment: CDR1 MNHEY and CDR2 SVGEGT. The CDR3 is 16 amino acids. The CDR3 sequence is CASTPMGRGERQPQHF. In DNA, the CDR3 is TGTGCCAGCACCCCGATGGGCAGGGGAGAGAGGCAGCCCCAGCATTTT.

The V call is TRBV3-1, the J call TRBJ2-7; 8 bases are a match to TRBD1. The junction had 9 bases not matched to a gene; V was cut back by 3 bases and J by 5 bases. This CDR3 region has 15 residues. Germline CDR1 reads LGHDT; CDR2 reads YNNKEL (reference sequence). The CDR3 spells CASSQDSGGRDEQYF. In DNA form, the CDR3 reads TGTGCCAGCAGCCAGGATTCAGGGGGCAGGGACGAGCAGTACTTC.

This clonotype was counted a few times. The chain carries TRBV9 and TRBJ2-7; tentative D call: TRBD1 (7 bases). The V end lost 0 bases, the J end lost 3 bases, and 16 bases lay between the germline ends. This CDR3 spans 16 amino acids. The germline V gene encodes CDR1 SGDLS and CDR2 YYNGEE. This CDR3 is CASSVEEGAKFYEQYF. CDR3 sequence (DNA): TGTGCCAGCAGCGTAGAGGAGGGGGCAAAATTCTACGAGCAGTACTTC.

This CDR3 reads CASRHLGGNYGYTF. Written as DNA, the CDR3 is TGTGCCAGCAGACACCTCGGGGGGAACTATGGCTACACCTTC. This rearrangement joins TRBV7-8 to TRBJ1-2, with a tentative D call TRBD1 (5 bases). Germline V gives CDR1 SGHVS, CDR2 FQNEAQ. Trimming removed 6 bases from V and 2 bases from J, with 13 bases in between. CDR3 length: 14 amino acids.

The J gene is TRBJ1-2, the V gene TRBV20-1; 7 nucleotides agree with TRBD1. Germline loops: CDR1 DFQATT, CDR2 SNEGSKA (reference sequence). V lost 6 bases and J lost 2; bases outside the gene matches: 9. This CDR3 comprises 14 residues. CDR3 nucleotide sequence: TGCAGTGCCCCGGGACAGCGCGGGAACTATGGCTACACCTTC. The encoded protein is CSAPGQRGNYGYTF.